These 28 T cell receptor beta chains were all obtained from the same sample, sequenced in a study of T cells expressing NK-cell markers (TCRdb year 2020). Library prep was done by 5' RACE. Sequencing relied on an Illumina HiSeq 2000. TCRdb reprocessed the reads; each CDR3 protein sequence makes one entry, and DNA is unavailable. This sample's table lists over 150,000 distinct CDR3 sequences. Around a third of the sample goes to the ten largest clones. The source material was blood T cells: a sorted CD56 or NKG2C T cell subset, CD4+ or CD8+ T cells, or bulk PBMC T cells (not recorded which). The receptors derive from a woman aged 50 to 60 in good health. Donor details come from another sample of the same person, matched by shared clones.

The chain couples TRBV12-3 or TRBV12-4 to TRBJ2-1; no DNA is available, so the TRBD1 call from TCRdb remains unchecked. The CDR3 contains 12 residues. CDR3 protein: CASSLAGAEQFF.

This chain joins TRBV11-2 and TRBJ2-3; TCRdb selects TRBD1, and the lack of DNA leaves this call unchecked. CDR1 and CDR2 (germline): SGHAT, FQNNGV. CDR3 size: 22 residues. CDR3 amino acids: CASSLAPTLDRGLSFTVDTQYF.

This CDR3 is CASSAATADTQYF. The J gene is TRBJ2-3, the V gene TRBV7-9. The CDR3 loop spans 13 amino acids. CDR1 is SEHNR and CDR2 is FQNEAQ in the germline V gene (reference sequence).

The chain employs TRBV27 and TRBJ2-3; TCRdb lists TRBD2, though no DNA is available to test this call. Germline V CDR1 and CDR2: MNHEY, SMNVEV (reference sequence). The CDR3 has 16 amino acids. CDR3 in amino acids: CASSLTSGSLSDTQYF.

The chain carries TRBV5-1 and TRBJ1-1; the TCRdb call, TRBD1, lacks DNA for checking. Germline CDR1 reads SGHRS; CDR2 reads YFSETQ. The CDR3 extends over 13 amino acids. The CDR3 sequence: CASSLRDATEAFF.

Here the CDR3 reads CASSLALVGSGANVLTF. V gene TRBV5-6 combines with J gene TRBJ2-6. Germline CDR1 is SGHDT and CDR2 is YYEEEE. The CDR3 has 17 amino acids.

The CDR3 sequence is CASRGEREVYNEQFF. This chain joins TRBV6-6 and TRBJ2-1; TCRdb's assignment of TRBD2 cannot be checked, as there is no DNA. This CDR3 contains 15 residues. Germline CDR1 and CDR2: MNHNY and SVGAGI (reference sequence).

This chain connects TRBV5-1 to TRBJ2-7; lacking DNA, the TRBD1 call made by TCRdb goes unchecked. This CDR3 region has 17 residues. Germline CDR1 SGHRS, CDR2 YFSETQ. CDR3 protein: CASSLAGGQGLFAEQYF.

The V gene is TRBV6-1, the J gene TRBJ2-3; TCRdb calls TRBD1, which cannot be checked without DNA. Germline V lookup: CDR1 MNHNS, CDR2 SASEGT. This CDR3 has 15 amino acids. The chain's CDR3 is CASSATVDRRDTQYF.

V gene TRBV30 combines with J gene TRBJ2-1; lacking DNA, the TRBD2 call made by TCRdb goes unchecked. The CDR3 is 14 residues long. CDR1 is GTSNPN and CDR2 is SVGIG in the germline V gene (reference sequence). This chain's CDR3 is CAWSLLAGVDEQFF.

The genes are TRBV12-3 or TRBV12-4 and TRBJ2-2; TCRdb calls TRBD2, which cannot be checked without DNA. The CDR3 is 18 amino acids. The CDR3 loop is CASKRASGRVVNTGELFF.

The V and J genes are TRBV24-1 and TRBJ2-1. The CDR3 consists of 13 residues. The germline V gene encodes CDR1 KGHDR and CDR2 SFDVKD. The chain's CDR3 is CATRSSSYNEQFF.

V is TRBV7-8 and J is TRBJ2-2; TCRdb indicates TRBD2, and absent DNA this call remains unverified. Germline V lookup: CDR1 SGHVS, CDR2 FQNEAQ. This CDR3 has 14 amino acids. The CDR3 protein is CASSLDGRDGELFF.

The genes are TRBV12-3 or TRBV12-4 and TRBJ1-6. The length of the CDR3 is 14 residues. The CDR3 is CASRIGSTNSPLHF.

J is TRBJ1-2 and V is TRBV7-9. Germline CDR1 SEHNR, CDR2 FQNEAQ (reference sequence). The CDR3 totals 16 residues. The CDR3 sequence: CASSRLGGEANYGYTF.

V usage is TRBV27 and J usage is TRBJ2-3; TCRdb selects TRBD1, and the lack of DNA leaves this call unchecked. Germline assignment: CDR1 MNHEY and CDR2 SMNVEV (reference sequence). This CDR3 is 15 amino acids long. CDR3 sequence: CASNRQGAGTDTQYF.

This CDR3 reads CASSSLGGSNTEAFF. The chain recombines TRBV6-5 with TRBJ1-1; the TCRdb D gene call, TRBD1, has no DNA to confirm it. CDR1 is MNHEY and CDR2 is SVGAGI in the germline V gene. The CDR3 is made up of 15 amino acids.

The CDR3 region is CASGLGAGTSRGANVLTF. The genes are TRBV12-5 and TRBJ2-6; TCRdb picks TRBD1, but there is no DNA to check that call. There are 18 residues in the CDR3. From germline, CDR1 is LGHNT and CDR2 FRNRAP.

The rearrangement joins TRBV7-9 to TRBJ1-4. CDR1 and CDR2 from the germline V gene are SEHNR and FQNEAQ (reference sequence). This CDR3 contains 16 residues. CDR3 amino acids: CASSLREGGSREKLFF.

This chain joins TRBV10-3 and TRBJ1-4. Germline V lookup: CDR1 ENHRY, CDR2 SYGVKD. This CDR3 region has 14 residues. CDR3 amino acids: CAISDGTANEKLFF.

The V gene is TRBV7-2, the J gene TRBJ2-7. The CDR3 loop spans 13 amino acids. Germline CDR1 reads SGHTA; CDR2 reads FQGNSA. CDR3 loop: CASSPVRSYEQYF.

The chain joins TRBV20-1 to TRBJ2-5; TCRdb gives TRBD2 as the D gene, but with no DNA this cannot be confirmed. This CDR3 comprises 17 residues. From germline, CDR1 is DFQATT and CDR2 SNEGSKA (reference sequence). The CDR3 loop is CSARDGLAGGKQETQYF.

The genes are TRBV27 and TRBJ2-1. The CDR3 contains 15 residues. In germline, CDR1 is MNHEY, CDR2 SMNVEV (reference sequence). The CDR3 spells CASSLSLDLINEQFF.

The chain uses TRBV13 and TRBJ2-7; TCRdb's D gene call, TRBD2, goes unchecked for lack of DNA. The CDR3 runs to 14 residues. Germline V gene lookup returns CDR1 PRHDT and CDR2 FYEKMQ (reference sequence). The CDR3 loop reads CASSPLAGAYEQYF. Filled out from reference TRBV13 and TRBJ2-7, the complete variable domain reads AAGVIQSPRHLIKEKRETATLKCYPIPRHDTVYWYQQGPGQDPQFLISFYEKMQSDKGSIPDRFSAQQFSDYHSELNMSSLELGDSALYFCASSPLAGAYEQYFGPGTRLTVT.

The chain uses TRBV14 and TRBJ1-2. The CDR3 has 12 residues. Germline V gene sequence: CDR1 SGHDN, CDR2 FVKESK. CDR3 loop: CASAPAEAGYTF.

This chain joins TRBV7-9 and TRBJ1-4; the TCRdb call, TRBD1, lacks DNA for checking. The CDR3 runs 15 residues. CDR1 and CDR2 from the germline V gene are SEHNR and FQNEAQ (reference sequence). The CDR3 here is CASSAAGASNEKLFF.

The CDR3 is CASRSTSTDTQYF. The chain carries TRBV2 and TRBJ2-3. This CDR3 comprises 13 residues. Germline CDR1 and CDR2: SNHLY and FYNNEI. The whole variable domain, remainder taken from reference TRBV2 and TRBJ2-3, is EPEVTQTPSHQVTQMGQEVILRCVPISNHLYFYWYRQILGQKVEFLVSFYNNEISEKSEIFDDQFSVERPDGSNFTLKIRSTKLEDSAMYFCASRSTSTDTQYFGPGTRLTVL.

The chain uses TRBV21-1 and TRBJ2-1; TCRdb's D call, TRBD1, is unchecked because there is no DNA. TRBV21-1 is annotated as a pseudogene. The CDR3 totals 16 residues. CDR3: CASSKSRGQGDNEQFF.